This T cell receptor (beta chain) was sequenced in a study of regulatory T cells in long-lasting Graves disease. This clonotype showed up many times. This CDR3 has 11 residues. Trimming took off 0 bases at V and 7 bases at J, with 6 bases between the two ends. The V gene's germline CDR1 is GTSNPN and CDR2 SVGIG (reference sequence). CDR3 regions were amplified by Arm-PCR using iRepertoire HTBI primers to build TCR beta libraries. TCRdb used MiXCR to reprocess the multiplex PCR reads, holding one entry per CDR3 protein. The repertoire consists of a few hundred thousand distinct CDR3 sequences, with about a sixth occurring once and the leading ten covering roughly 30%. Time point noted: newly diagnosed GD, antithyroid drugs for less than 3 months. From PBMCs, RNA was extracted and then used to make the TCR library. This sample also belongs to another study, concerning T cells in Graves' hyperthyroidism and ophthalmopathy. Turning to that study: Most clonotypes expanded in the thyroid (above 0.001) were also present in blood.

The starting material was peripheral blood mononuclear cells (PBMCs), obtained at new diagnosis, from a patient treated with antithyroid drugs. This TCR derives from a middle-aged man with Graves disease. This chain uses TRBV30 with TRBJ1-1; no definite D call. CDR3 region: CAWSVASEAFF. The CDR3 DNA reads TGTGCCTGGAGTGTGGCAAGTGAAGCTTTCTTT.